This T cell receptor beta chain comes out of a study of T cell repertoires in ileal Crohn's disease. Whole-study context: About half of patients got postoperative therapy: about ten thiopurines, fewer than 20 anti-TNF.

The sample holds a few counts of this clone. Other DNA sequences in this specimen translate into the identical CDR3. Time point reported: neoterminal ileum biopsy at postoperative endoscopy, about 6 months after surgery. The CDR3 has 14 residues. Germline trimming cut 6 bases from V and 0 bases from J; bases unmatched to any gene: 3. Germline CDR1 is MNHNS and CDR2 is SASEGT. Around 0.55 micrograms of biopsy DNA per sample underwent TCRB immunosequencing. Produced via immunoSEQ multiplex PCR; TCRdb's table is partial and in-frame only. Of more than 2,000 clones in the sample, nearly 80% are singletons; the top ten hold roughly a fifth.

This TCR was sampled from an adult with Crohn's disease. Sample: ileal tissue. The chain recombines TRBV6-1 with TRBJ2-3, with 7 nucleotides matching TRBD2. CDR3 protein: CASRLAFSTDTQYF. The CDR3 nucleotides are TGTGCCAGCAGACTAGCGTTCAGCACAGATACGCAGTATTTT.